This T cell receptor beta chain originates from a study of T cells in Graves' hyperthyroidism and ophthalmopathy. Remarks on this clonotype: Its antigen is still unknown.

Findings and limits, study-wide: Most thyroid clonotypes expanded above 0.001 were also detected in blood. Ophthalmopathy was predicted by the model a median of roughly 6.6 months ahead of onset.

The study excluded patients with uncontrolled infection, other autoimmune disease, pregnancy or lactation. V was shortened by 6 bases and J by 0 bases, with 12 bases between the two germline ends. Germline loops: CDR1 LNHDA, CDR2 SQIVND (reference sequence). The length of the CDR3 is 14 residues. RNA transcripts gave rise to amplified TCR beta CDR3 regions. Primed by the HTBI set, a first-round RT-PCR was run on the TCR CDR3. TCRdb processed the multiplex PCR reads anew with MiXCR; each CDR3 protein has one entry. The sample includes a few hundred thousand distinct CDR3 sequences, approximately 14% of them seen just once.

The chain couples TRBV19 to TRBJ2-7; D remains unclear. The sequenced sample was blood. The sequence came from a woman in her late teens or twenties with Graves' hyperthyroidism. The CDR3 loop is CASSPGGNSYEQYV. In nucleotides, the CDR3 is TGTGCCAGTAGCCCCGGTGGCAACTCCTACGAGCAGTACGTC.